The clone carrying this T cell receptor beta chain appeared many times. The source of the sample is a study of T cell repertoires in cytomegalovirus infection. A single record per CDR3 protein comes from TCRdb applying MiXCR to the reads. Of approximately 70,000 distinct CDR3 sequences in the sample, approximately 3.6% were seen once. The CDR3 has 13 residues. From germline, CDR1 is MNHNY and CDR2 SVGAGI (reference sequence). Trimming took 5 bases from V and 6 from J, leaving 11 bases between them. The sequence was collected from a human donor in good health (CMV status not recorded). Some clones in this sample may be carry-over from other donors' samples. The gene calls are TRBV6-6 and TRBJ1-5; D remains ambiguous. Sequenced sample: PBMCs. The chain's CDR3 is CASSKWSAQPQHF. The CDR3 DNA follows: TGTGCCAGCAGTAAGTGGAGTGCTCAGCCCCAGCATTTT.